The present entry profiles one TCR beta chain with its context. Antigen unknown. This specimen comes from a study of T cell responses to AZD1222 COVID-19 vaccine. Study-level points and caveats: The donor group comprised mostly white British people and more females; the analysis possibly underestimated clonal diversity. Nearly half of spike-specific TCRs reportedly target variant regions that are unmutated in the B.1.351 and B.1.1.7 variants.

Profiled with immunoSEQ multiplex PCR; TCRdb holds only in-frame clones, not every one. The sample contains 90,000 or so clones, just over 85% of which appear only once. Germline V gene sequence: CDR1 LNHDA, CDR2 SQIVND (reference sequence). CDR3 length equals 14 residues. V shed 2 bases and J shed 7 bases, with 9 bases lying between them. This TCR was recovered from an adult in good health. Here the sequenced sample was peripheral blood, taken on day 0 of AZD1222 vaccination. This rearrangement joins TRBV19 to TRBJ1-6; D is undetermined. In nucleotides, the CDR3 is TGTGCCAGTAGTATATTGGCCAGCAATTCACCCCTCCACTTT. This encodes CASSILASNSPLHF.